These T cell receptor beta chains were read from a single sample in a study of CD8 T cells in Susac syndrome. TCRdb reprocessed the immunoSEQ multiplex PCR reads via MiXCR and lists one record per CDR3 protein. The top ten clones hold 0.065% of a sample with fewer than 350,000 distinct CDR3 sequences, 90% to 95% of them seen once. The sequencing input was CD4+ T cells from PBMCs. The source of these receptors is a human donor with multiple sclerosis. CDR3s include the opening cysteine and the closing phenylalanine or tryptophan. A D gene is named only where the DNA matches it firmly. Some rows have no size entry. The others give once, few or many, or a class for an expanded clone.

>TRBD2|TRBV5-1|TRBJ2-2|NA
CASSITLSGGPDTGELFF
TGCGCCAGCAGCATTACCCTTAGCGGGGGGCCCGACACCGGGGAGCTGTTTTTT
>NA|TRBV19|TRBJ1-5|NA
CASSRTARSNQPQHF
TGTGCCAGTAGTAGGACAGCAAGAAGCAATCAGCCCCAGCATTTT
>NA|TRBV28|TRBJ1-1|few
CASSLQGSMNTEAFF
TGTGCCAGCAGTTTGCAGGGCTCCATGAACACTGAAGCTTTCTTT
>TRBD1|TRBV11-2|TRBJ2-5|NA
CASSAGTGVKETQYF
TGTGCCAGCAGCGCCGGGACAGGGGTTAAAGAGACCCAGTACTTC
>NA|TRBV6-6|TRBJ2-5|NA
CASSYGGLETQYF
TGTGCCAGCAGTTACGGGGGGCTTGAGACCCAGTACTTC
>TRBD2|TRBV29-1|TRBJ2-1|NA
CSVETLAVPKF
TGCAGCGTAGAAACACTAGCGGTCCCCAAGTTC
>TRBD1|TRBV6-1|TRBJ1-2|NA
CASSTRGTGRGDYGYTF
TGTGCCAGCAGCACCAGGGGGACAGGGCGGGGTGATTATGGCTACACCTTC
>TRBD1|TRBV7-2|TRBJ1-1|NA
CASSLRQGLFYTEAFF
TGTGCCAGCAGCTTAAGACAGGGGCTATTTTACACTGAAGCTTTCTTT
>TRBD1|TRBV3-1|TRBJ2-4|NA
CASSSPGGLGNIQYF
TGTGCCAGCAGCTCCCCAGGGGGTCTCGGGAACATTCAGTACTTC
>NA|TRBV6-6|TRBJ1-1|once
CASSYDRKSQNTEAFF
TGTGCCAGCAGTTACGACAGGAAGAGTCAGAACACTGAAGCTTTCTTT
>TRBD2|TRBV5-1|TRBJ2-1|NA
CASSRGGVAGDSPPNEQFF
TGCGCCAGCAGCCGAGGGGGGGTAGCGGGAGACAGCCCCCCCAATGAGCAGTTCTTC
>NA|TRBV7-2|TRBJ2-7|few
CASSSTGLAYEQYF
TGTGCCAGCAGCTCGACGGGCCTAGCCTACGAGCAGTACTTC
>NA|TRBV5-1|TRBJ2-4|NA
CASSLGGRQAKNIQYF
TGCGCCAGCAGCTTGGGAGGTCGGCAAGCCAAAAACATTCAGTACTTC
>NA|TRBV29-1|TRBJ2-3|NA
CSALYRDSATQYF
TGCAGCGCGCTCTACAGGGATAGTGCTACGCAGTATTTT
>TRBD1|TRBV19|TRBJ2-4|once
CASSVRQGDIQYF
TGTGCCAGTAGTGTTCGACAGGGCGACATTCAGTACTTC
>TRBD1|TRBV20-1|TRBJ2-7|NA
CSARNTGTGRYEQYF
TGCAGTGCTAGAAATACCGGGACAGGGCGTTACGAGCAGTACTTC
>TRBD1|TRBV5-1|TRBJ1-4|once
CASSLEQGARANEKLFF
TGCGCCAGCAGCTTGGAACAGGGGGCGCGGGCTAATGAAAAACTGTTTTTT
>NA|TRBV6-5|TRBJ2-7|NA
CASSYKGSSSYEQYF
TGTGCCAGCAGTTACAAGGGGTCGAGCTCCTACGAGCAGTACTTC
>TRBD2|TRBV7-2|TRBJ2-2|NA
CASSLGSGSSTGELFF
TGTGCCAGCAGCTTAGGTAGCGGGAGTAGTACCGGGGAGCTGTTTTTT
>TRBD2|TRBV2|TRBJ2-1|NA
CASSEAGTSGVMTHNEQFF
TGTGCCAGCAGTGAGGCCGGGACTAGCGGTGTTATGACTCACAATGAGCAGTTCTTC
>TRBD1|TRBV7-9|TRBJ1-2|NA
CASSRDSPVYSGYTF
TGTGCCAGCAGCCGGGACAGTCCCGTCTACTCTGGCTACACCTTC
>NA|TRBV6-6|TRBJ1-5|NA
CASSYFQGRPRPQHF
TGTGCCAGCAGTTACTTCCAGGGCCGTCCGCGGCCCCAGCATTTT
>NA|TRBV19|TRBJ2-2|NA
CASSIRAGELFF
TGTGCCAGTAGTATAAGGGCCGGGGAGCTGTTTTTT
>TRBD1|TRBV5-1|TRBJ2-1|NA
CASSQAPGGRNEQFF
TGCGCCAGCAGCCAGGCCCCAGGGGGCAGGAATGAGCAGTTCTTC